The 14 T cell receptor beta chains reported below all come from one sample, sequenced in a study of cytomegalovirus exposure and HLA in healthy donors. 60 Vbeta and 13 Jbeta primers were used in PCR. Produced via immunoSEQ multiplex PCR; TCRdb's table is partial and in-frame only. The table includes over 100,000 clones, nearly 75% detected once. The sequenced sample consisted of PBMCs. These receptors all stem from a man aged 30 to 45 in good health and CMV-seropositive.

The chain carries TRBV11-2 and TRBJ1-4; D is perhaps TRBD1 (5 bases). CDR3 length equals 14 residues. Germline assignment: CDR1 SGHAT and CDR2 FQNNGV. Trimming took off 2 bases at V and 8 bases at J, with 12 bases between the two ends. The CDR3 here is CASSLFQGREKLFF. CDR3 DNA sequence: TGTGCCAGCAGCTTATTCCAGGGTAGGGAAAAACTGTTTTTT.

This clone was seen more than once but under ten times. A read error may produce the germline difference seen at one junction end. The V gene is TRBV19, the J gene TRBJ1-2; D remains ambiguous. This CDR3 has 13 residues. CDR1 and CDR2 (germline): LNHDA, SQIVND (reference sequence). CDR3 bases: TGTGCCAGTAGTATAACGGCGGGTAACGGCTACCCCTTC. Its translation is CASSITAGNGYPF. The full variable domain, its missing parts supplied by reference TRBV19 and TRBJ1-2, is DGGITQSPKYLFRKEGQNVTLSCEQNLNHDAMYWYRQDPGQGLRLIYYSQIVNDFQKGDIAEGYSVSREKKESFPLTVTSAQKNPTAFYLCASSITAGNGYPFGSGTRLTVV.

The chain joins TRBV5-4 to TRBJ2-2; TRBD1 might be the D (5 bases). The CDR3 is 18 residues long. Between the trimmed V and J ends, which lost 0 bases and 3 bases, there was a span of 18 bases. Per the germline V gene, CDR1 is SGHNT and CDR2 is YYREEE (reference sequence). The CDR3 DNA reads TGTGCCAGCAGCTTGGATTTGGGATGGCTAGGGGACACCGGGGAGCTGTTTTTT. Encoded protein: CASSLDLGWLGDTGELFF.

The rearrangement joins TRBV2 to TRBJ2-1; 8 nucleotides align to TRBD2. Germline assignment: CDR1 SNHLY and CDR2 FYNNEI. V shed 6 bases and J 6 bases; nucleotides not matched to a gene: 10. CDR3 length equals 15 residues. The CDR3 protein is CASSLLAAGANEQFF. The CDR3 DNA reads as TGTGCCAGCAGCCTACTAGCGGCGGGGGCCAATGAGCAGTTCTTC.

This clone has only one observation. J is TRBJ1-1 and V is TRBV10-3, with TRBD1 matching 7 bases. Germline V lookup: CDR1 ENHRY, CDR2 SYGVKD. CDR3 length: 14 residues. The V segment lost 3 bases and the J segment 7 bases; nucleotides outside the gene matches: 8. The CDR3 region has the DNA TGTGCCATCAGTGAAGGGGACAGCTCTTGTGAAGCTTTCTTT. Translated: CAISEGDSSCEAFF.

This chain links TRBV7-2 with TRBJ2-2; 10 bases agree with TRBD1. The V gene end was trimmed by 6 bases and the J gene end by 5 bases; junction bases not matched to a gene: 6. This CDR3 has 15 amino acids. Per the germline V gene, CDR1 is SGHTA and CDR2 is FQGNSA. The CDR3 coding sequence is TGTGCCAGCAGATTGACAGGGGGCGCTACCGGGGAGCTGTTTTTT. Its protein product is CASRLTGGATGELFF. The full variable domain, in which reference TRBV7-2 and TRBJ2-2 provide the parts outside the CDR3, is GAGVSQSPSNKVTEKGKDVELRCDPISGHTALYWYRQSLGQGLEFLIYFQGNSAPDKSGLPSDRFSAERTGGSVSTLTIQRTQQEDSAVYLCASRLTGGATGELFFGEGSRLTVL.

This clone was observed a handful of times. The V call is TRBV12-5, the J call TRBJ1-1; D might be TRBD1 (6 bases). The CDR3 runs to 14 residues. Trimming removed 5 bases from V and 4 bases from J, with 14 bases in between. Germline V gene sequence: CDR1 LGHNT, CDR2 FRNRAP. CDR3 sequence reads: CASGTRQEVTEAFF. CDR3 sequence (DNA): TGTGCTAGTGGTACCCGACAGGAGGTCACTGAAGCTTTCTTT.

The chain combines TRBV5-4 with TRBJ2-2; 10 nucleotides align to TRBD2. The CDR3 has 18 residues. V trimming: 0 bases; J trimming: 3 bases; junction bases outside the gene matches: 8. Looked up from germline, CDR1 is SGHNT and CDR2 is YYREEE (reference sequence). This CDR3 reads CASSLGAGSGGHTGELFF. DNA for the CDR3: TGTGCCAGCAGCTTGGGGGCAGGTAGCGGGGGGCACACCGGGGAGCTGTTTTTT.

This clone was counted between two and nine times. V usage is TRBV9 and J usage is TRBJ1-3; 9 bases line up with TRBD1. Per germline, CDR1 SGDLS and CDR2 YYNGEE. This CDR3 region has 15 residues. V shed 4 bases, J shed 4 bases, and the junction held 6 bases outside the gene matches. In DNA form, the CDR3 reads TGTGCCAGCAGCATCGGGACAGGGTTCGGAAACACCATATATTTT. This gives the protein CASSIGTGFGNTIYF.

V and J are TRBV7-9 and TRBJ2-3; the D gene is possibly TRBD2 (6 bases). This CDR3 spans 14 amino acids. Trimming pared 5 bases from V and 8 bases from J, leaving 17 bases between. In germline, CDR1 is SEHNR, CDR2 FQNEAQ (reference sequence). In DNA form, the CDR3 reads TGTGCCAGCAGCAGCCCGGGACTGCCGGTTACGCAGTATTTT. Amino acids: CASSSPGLPVTQYF.

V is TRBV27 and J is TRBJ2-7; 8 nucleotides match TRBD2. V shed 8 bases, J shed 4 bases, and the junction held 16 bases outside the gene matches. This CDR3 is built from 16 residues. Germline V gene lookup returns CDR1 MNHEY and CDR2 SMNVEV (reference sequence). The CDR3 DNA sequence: TGTGCCAGCCGAACGGGGGGGGCGGTCCCAAGGTACGAGCAGTACTTC. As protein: CASRTGGAVPRYEQYF.

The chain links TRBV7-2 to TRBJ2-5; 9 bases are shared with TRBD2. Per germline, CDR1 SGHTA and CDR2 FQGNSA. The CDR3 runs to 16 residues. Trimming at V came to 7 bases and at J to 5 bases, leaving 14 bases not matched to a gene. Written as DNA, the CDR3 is TGTGCCAGCACCCGAGCGGGCGGGGGGGCCGTGGAGACCCAGTACTTC. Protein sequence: CASTRAGGGAVETQYF.

For the CDR3, the DNA is TGTGCCAGCAGTTCTTTAGGGGTCGACTATGGCTACACCTTC. Protein sequence: CASSSLGVDYGYTF. V gene TRBV28 combines with J gene TRBJ1-2; a possible D gene is TRBD1 (5 bases). V lost 4 bases and J lost 3, with 12 bases in between. The germline V gene encodes CDR1 MDHEN and CDR2 SYDVKM. The CDR3 runs to 14 residues.

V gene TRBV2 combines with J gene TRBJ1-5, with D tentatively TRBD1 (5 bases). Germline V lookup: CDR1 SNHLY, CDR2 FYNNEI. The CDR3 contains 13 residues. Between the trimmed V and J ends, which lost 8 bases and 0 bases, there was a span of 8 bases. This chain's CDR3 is CASRDFSNQPQHF. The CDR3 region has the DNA TGTGCCAGCCGGGACTTTAGCAATCAGCCCCAGCATTTT.